Below are 31 T cell receptor beta chains sequenced from a single sample in a study of prognosis after radiotherapy for stage I lung cancer. The study amplified the TCR beta CDR3 region from genomic DNA. This amplification was carried out by two rounds of multiplex PCR. First-round PCR employed TRBV- and TRBJ-specific primers for each gene. TCRdb re-derived calls from the multiplex PCR reads in MiXCR, one entry per CDR3 protein. The table lists under 55,000 distinct CDR3 sequences, less than 35% of them singletons. The specimen comprised PBMCs, sampled before or after stereotactic body radiation therapy (not recorded which). These receptors were taken from a donor over 45 with non-small cell lung cancer.

This clonotype was seen many times. V and J are TRBV12-3 or TRBV12-4 and TRBJ1-1; possible D gene TRBD1, 5 bases. The CDR3 contains 15 residues. V lost 3 bases to trimming and J lost 2 bases, with 13 bases between them. The CDR3 spells CASSFHGTGNTEAFF. The CDR3 nucleotides read TGTGCCAGCAGTTTTCACGGGACGGGAAACACTGAAGCTTTCTTT.

This clonotype was seen repeatedly, ten times or more. This chain uses TRBV7-2 with TRBJ2-1; D is unclear. V lost 5 bases, J lost 0 bases, and 11 bases lay in between. Germline V gene data show CDR1 as SGHTA and CDR2 as FQGNSA. The CDR3 has 15 amino acids. The CDR3 reads CASSVSSSSYNEQFF. The CDR3 DNA follows: TGTGCCAGCAGCGTGAGCTCTAGCTCCTACAATGAGCAGTTCTTC.

The V and J genes are TRBV4-2 and TRBJ2-2, with D possibly TRBD2 on 5 matching bases. Between the trimmed V and J ends, which lost 0 bases and 1 base, there was a span of 6 bases. CDR3 size: 15 residues. The V gene's germline CDR1 is LGHNA and CDR2 YNFKEQ. The CDR3 coding sequence is TGTGCCAGCAGCCAAGATGGAGGGAACACCGGGGAGCTGTTTTTT. Its translation: CASSQDGGNTGELFF.

This chain joins TRBV14 and TRBJ2-3; the D gene could be TRBD1 or TRBD2 (5 bases each). The CDR3 extends over 15 amino acids. Germline lookup yields CDR1 SGHDN and CDR2 FVKESK. The V end lost 1 base, the J end lost 0 bases, and 8 bases lay between the germline ends. In DNA, the CDR3 is TGTGCCAGCAGCCAAGCGGGGCTGAGCACAGATACGCAGTATTTT. Translation: CASSQAGLSTDTQYF. The full variable domain, completed using reference TRBV14 and TRBJ2-3, is EAGVTQFPSHSVIEKGQTVTLRCDPISGHDNLYWYRRVMGKEIKFLLHFVKESKQDESGMPNNRFLAERTGGTYSTLKVQPAELEDSGVYFCASSQAGLSTDTQYFGPGTRLTVL.

Points on this clonotype: A far larger clone is only one base removed, so a read error is likely. The DNA is omitted, as the CDR3 cannot be located on it reliably, and the CDR3 follows TCRdb's listing. The genes are TRBV6-8 and TRBJ1-6; whether TRBD1, the table's D call, matches the DNA was not checked. The CDR3 has 14 amino acids, counting both end residues. Looked up from germline, CDR1 is MNHGY and CDR2 is SAAAGT. This CDR3 is CASSSGQARSPLHF.

This clonotype was seen at least ten times. V is TRBV7-3 and J is TRBJ2-3; TRBD1 is a possible D gene (5 bases). Per germline, CDR1 SGHTA and CDR2 FQGTGA. The V gene lost 5 bases and the J gene lost 8 bases, with 11 bases spanning the gap. This CDR3 contains 12 residues. The CDR3 reads CASSDRRGTQYF. CDR3 DNA: TGTGCCAGCAGCGACAGAAGGGGTACGCAGTATTTT.

V and J are TRBV28 and TRBJ2-6; D assignment may be TRBD1 or TRBD2 (5 bases each). Trimming stripped 7 bases from V and 6 bases from J, with 22 bases between. The CDR3 length is 17 residues. Germline V gene lookup returns CDR1 MDHEN and CDR2 SYDVKM. In DNA form, the CDR3 reads TGTGCCAGCACCGAGGGGACGCTAGGGAATGAGGCCAACGTCCTGACTTTC. Translated, it gives CASTEGTLGNEANVLTF.

As regards this clonotype: The likely explanation is a read error, given a far larger clone one base away. V gene TRBV6-2 or TRBV6-3 combines with J gene TRBJ2-7; 7 bases fit TRBD1. CDR1 is MNHEY and CDR2 is SVGEGT in the germline V gene. The CDR3 is 16 amino acids. The CDR3 DNA is TGTGCCGGCAGTTACTCCCTCGGACAGGTCTCCTACGAGCAGTACTTC. It codes for CAGSYSLGQVSYEQYF.

The rearrangement links TRBV30 to TRBJ1-2; possibly TRBD1 for D (6 bases). The CDR3 loop spans 12 amino acids. Trimming took off 7 bases at V and 5 bases at J, with 14 bases between the two ends. Per germline, CDR1 GTSNPN and CDR2 SVGIG (reference sequence). The CDR3 region is CALSPGVYGYTF. The CDR3 nucleotides read TGTGCCTTGAGCCCAGGGGTGTATGGCTACACCTTC.

The table lists this clonotype with many counts. The chain combines TRBV5-1 with TRBJ2-3; 7 bases align to TRBD1. V lost 1 base and J lost 2; bases outside the gene matches: 10. The CDR3 is 17 amino acids. From germline, CDR1 is SGHRS and CDR2 YFSETQ. CDR3 residues: CASSLTPGTASTDTQYF. In nucleotides, the CDR3 is TGCGCCAGCAGCTTGACCCCCGGGACAGCCTCCACAGATACGCAGTATTTT.

In this sample, this clonotype turned up many times. The chain carries TRBV6-1 and TRBJ1-2, with TRBD1 matching over 7 bases. The germline V gene has CDR1 MNHNS and CDR2 SASEGT. V gave up 6 bases and J gave up 7 bases; unmatched junction bases: 8. The CDR3 extends over 13 amino acids. The CDR3 DNA follows: TGTGCCAGCAGACCACAGGGGATAGGTGGCTACACCTTC. Encoded protein: CASRPQGIGGYTF.

This clonotype was picked up many times. The chain has TRBV7-3 and TRBJ2-3, with unresolved D. Trimming shortened V by 5 bases and J by 5 bases, and 5 bases separated the two germline ends. The CDR3 sequence is 11 residues long. In germline, CDR1 is SGHTA, CDR2 FQGTGA. The CDR3 here is CASSNLDTQYF. The CDR3 coding sequence is TGTGCCAGCAGCAATTTAGATACGCAGTATTTT.

About this clonotype: Just one base apart from a much larger clone, this may be a read error. The chain is built from TRBV9 and TRBJ2-3, with D perhaps matching TRBD2 (5 bases). The CDR3 loop spans 15 amino acids. Germline-derived CDR1 and CDR2 are SGDLS and YYNGEE. Trimming took off 2 bases at V and 2 bases at J, with 12 bases between the two ends. The CDR3 loop reads CASSVGSGLTDTQYF. CDR3 sequence (DNA): TGTGCCAGCAGCGTTGGGTCAGGACTCACAGATACGCAGTATTTT.

This clonotype was counted many times. V gene TRBV11-1 combines with J gene TRBJ2-4; weak D call: TRBD2 (5 bases). The CDR3 covers 14 residues. CDR1 is SGHAT and CDR2 is FQDESV in the germline V gene (reference sequence). Trimming removed 5 bases from V and 6 bases from J, with 14 bases in between. The CDR3 here is CASSLEGIRNIQYF. The CDR3 nucleotides are TGTGCCAGCAGCCTAGAGGGAATCCGAAACATTCAGTACTTC.

Regarding this clonotype: The junction departs from the called germline gene at one end, perhaps through a read error. The chain has TRBV7-8 and TRBJ2-7; tentatively, D is TRBD1 (6 bases). Looked up from germline, CDR1 is SGHVS and CDR2 is FQNEAQ. CDR3 size: 14 residues. CDR3 bases: TGTGCCAGCAGCCCGCGGACAGCTACCGGGGAGCTGTACTTC. This encodes CASSPRTATGELYF.

This clonotype was detected ten times or more. This chain connects TRBV7-8 to TRBJ2-5; D is unclear. The CDR3 loop spans 14 amino acids. The V and J ends lost 1 base and 2 bases respectively, with 8 bases between them. Germline loops: CDR1 SGHVS, CDR2 FQNEAQ. The CDR3 coding sequence is TGTGCCAGCAGCTTAGGTGCCAGACAAGAGACCCAGTACTTC. This encodes CASSLGARQETQYF.

This clonotype was detected many times. The V and J genes are TRBV7-3 and TRBJ1-1, with 10 bases matching TRBD1. Germline V gene data show CDR1 as SGHTA and CDR2 as FQGTGA. This CDR3 comprises 17 residues. J was trimmed by 2 bases and V by 4 bases; bases with no gene match: 10. The CDR3 sequence is CASSSGGQGRGNTEAFF. CDR3 DNA sequence: TGTGCCAGCAGCTCTGGGGGACAGGGGAGGGGTAACACTGAAGCTTTCTTT.

This clonotype appeared a single time. This sequence joins TRBV11-2 and TRBJ2-3; possibly TRBD1 for D (5 bases). CDR1 is SGHAT, CDR2 FQNNGV, per germline. CDR3 length: 17 amino acids. V lost 3 bases to trimming and J lost 3 bases, with 19 bases between them. This CDR3 reads CASSFFTGRTPTDTQYF. CDR3 in DNA: TGTGCCAGCAGCTTTTTTACAGGCAGGACCCCGACAGATACGCAGTATTTT.

This clonotype was counted at least ten times. The chain employs TRBV9 and TRBJ2-1; the D is unclear. The CDR3 extends over 15 amino acids. Germline assignment: CDR1 SGDLS and CDR2 YYNGEE. V dropped 2 bases and J dropped 1 base, with 10 bases sitting between them. The CDR3 sequence is CASSVPTGSYNEQFF. In nucleotides, the CDR3 is TGTGCCAGCAGCGTCCCGACTGGGTCCTACAATGAGCAGTTCTTC.

The V and J genes are TRBV28 and TRBJ1-2; 7 nucleotides line up with TRBD1. J gave up 5 bases and V 6 bases, and 6 bases lay outside the gene matches. Germline V lookup: CDR1 MDHEN, CDR2 SYDVKM. The CDR3 is 13 residues long. DNA for the CDR3: TGTGCCAGCAGAGGACAGGAAGTTTATGGCTACACCTTC. Its translation is CASRGQEVYGYTF.

In the case of this clonotype: The junction differs from germline at one of its ends, possibly a read error. The chain carries TRBV19 and TRBJ2-7, with D unclear. Germline assignment: CDR1 LNHDA and CDR2 SQIVND (reference sequence). This CDR3 is built from 14 residues. The CDR3: CSSSIEVALYEQYF. As DNA, the CDR3 is TGTTCCAGTAGTATAGAGGTGGCGCTCTACGAGCAGTACTTC.

There are a few counts of this clonotype. The likely explanation is a read error, given a far larger clone one base away. V gene TRBV6-2 or TRBV6-3 combines with J gene TRBJ2-7, with no clear D. The CDR3 loop spans 11 amino acids. The germline V gene encodes CDR1 MNHEY and CDR2 SVGEGT. This CDR3 is CASSFFDERYF. DNA for the CDR3: TGTGCCAGCAGTTTTTTCGACGAGCGGTACTTC.

This clonotype was counted at least ten times. The rearrangement links TRBV6-1 to TRBJ2-3, with 11 bases identical to TRBD2. CDR1 is MNHNS and CDR2 is SASEGT in the germline V gene. The V segment lost 6 bases and the J segment 2 bases; nucleotides outside the gene matches: 10. The CDR3 runs to 17 residues. The CDR3 here is CASSPPLTSGATDTQYF. In DNA, the CDR3 is TGTGCCAGCAGCCCCCCCTTGACTAGCGGGGCCACAGATACGCAGTATTTT.

Note on this clonotype: With a much larger clone just one base away, this may be a read error. V and J are TRBV12-3 or TRBV12-4 and TRBJ1-4; D ambiguous. The CDR3 has 12 amino acids. Trimming cost V 9 bases and J 15 bases, with 20 bases left between them. CDR3 amino acids: CARSSPNNLLFF. The CDR3 nucleotides are TGTGCCAGAAGCTCCCCGAACAATCTCTTGTTTTTT.

This clonotype was observed many times. The chain has TRBV7-8 and TRBJ2-5, with D possibly matching TRBD1 (6 bases). Trimming took 5 bases from V and 4 from J, leaving 14 bases between them. CDR1 and CDR2 (germline): SGHVS, FQNEAQ. The CDR3 loop spans 14 amino acids. The DNA for the CDR3 is TGTGCCAGCAGCGCACAGGGTAAGCGAGAGACCCAGTACTTC. Its protein product is CASSAQGKRETQYF.

This clonotype was seen repeatedly, ten times or more. The chain combines TRBV4-3 with TRBJ2-2; 7 positions match TRBD2. The V gene's germline CDR1 is LGHNA and CDR2 YSLEER. The CDR3 consists of 17 residues. The V segment lost 4 bases and the J segment 7 bases; nucleotides outside the gene matches: 15. The CDR3 spells CASSRRWEGVSLGELFF. The CDR3, as DNA: TGCGCCAGCAGCCGGAGGTGGGAGGGAGTATCCCTCGGGGAGCTGTTTTTT.

With regard to this clonotype: A junction end diverges from the germline sequence, so it may reflect a read error. The gene calls are TRBV24-1 and TRBJ2-2, with D maybe TRBD2 (5 bases). This CDR3 region has 16 residues. CDR1 and CDR2 (germline): KGHDR, SFDVKD. CDR3 DNA sequence: TGTGCCACCAGTGATTTTACGGGGTCGGGAACCGGGGAGATGTTTTTT. Encoded protein: CATSDFTGSGTGEMFF.

The table lists this clonotype with many counts. The chain combines TRBV2 with TRBJ2-7; 8 bases map to TRBD1. Germline V gene data show CDR1 as SNHLY and CDR2 as FYNNEI. The CDR3 has 17 amino acids. V shed 8 bases, J shed 5 bases, and the junction held 20 bases outside the gene matches. CDR3 nucleotide sequence: TGTGCCAGCGGACAAGAGGGGGCCAGGGGGCTTACCCACGAGCAGTACTTC. Translating it yields CASGQEGARGLTHEQYF. The full variable domain, with the rest looked up from reference TRBV2 and TRBJ2-7, is EPEVTQTPSHQVTQMGQEVILRCVPISNHLYFYWYRQILGQKVEFLVSFYNNEISEKSEIFDDQFSVERPDGSNFTLKIRSTKLEDSAMYFCASGQEGARGLTHEQYFGPGTRLTVT.

This chain links TRBV9 with TRBJ1-1; D perhaps matches TRBD1 (6 bases). The CDR3 has 15 amino acids. V lost 4 bases and J 4 bases, leaving 17 bases between the germline ends. The germline V gene has CDR1 SGDLS and CDR2 YYNGEE. This CDR3 is CASSSWGRRTTEAFF. In DNA form, the CDR3 reads TGTGCCAGCAGCTCGTGGGGGCGCCGAACCACTGAAGCTTTCTTT.

Notes on this clonotype: This clone may be a read error of a much larger clone one base away. The CDR3 region has the DNA TGTGCCAGCAGCACCCCGACGGTGTCACCCCTCCACTTT. It specifies CASSTPTVSPLHF. The chain has TRBV6-2 or TRBV6-3 and TRBJ1-6; no clear D. The germline V gene has CDR1 MNHEY and CDR2 SVGEGT. Trimming removed 6 bases from V and 10 bases from J, with 13 bases in between. The CDR3 is 13 amino acids.

This clonotype was observed many times. The rearrangement uses TRBV7-2 and TRBJ2-5; no firm D call. Germline assignment: CDR1 SGHTA and CDR2 FQGNSA. This CDR3 comprises 12 residues. Trimming removed 5 bases from V and 5 bases from J, with 9 bases in between. The CDR3 loop reads CASSPRRETQYF. For the CDR3, the DNA is TGTGCCAGCAGCCCAAGAAGGGAGACCCAGTACTTC.